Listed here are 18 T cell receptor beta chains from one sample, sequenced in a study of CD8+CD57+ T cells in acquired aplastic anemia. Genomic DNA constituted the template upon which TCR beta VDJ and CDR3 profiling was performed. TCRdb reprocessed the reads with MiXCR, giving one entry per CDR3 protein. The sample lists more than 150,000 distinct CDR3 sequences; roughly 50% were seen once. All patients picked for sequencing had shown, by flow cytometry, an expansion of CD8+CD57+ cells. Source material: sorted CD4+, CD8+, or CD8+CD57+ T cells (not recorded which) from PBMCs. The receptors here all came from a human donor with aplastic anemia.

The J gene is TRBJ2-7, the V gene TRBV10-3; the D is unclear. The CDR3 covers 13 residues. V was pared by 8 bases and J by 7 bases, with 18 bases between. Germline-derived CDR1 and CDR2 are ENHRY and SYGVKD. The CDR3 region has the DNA TGTGCCATCCGTCAGGACCAAGGTTCAGAGCAGTACTTC. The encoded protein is CAIRQDQGSEQYF.

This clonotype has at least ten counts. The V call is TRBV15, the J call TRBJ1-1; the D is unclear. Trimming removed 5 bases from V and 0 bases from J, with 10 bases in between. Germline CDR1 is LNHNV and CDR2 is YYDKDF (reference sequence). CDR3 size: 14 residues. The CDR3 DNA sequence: TGTGCCACCAGCCTGAGGACTTTGAACACTGAAGCTTTCTTT. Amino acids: CATSLRTLNTEAFF.

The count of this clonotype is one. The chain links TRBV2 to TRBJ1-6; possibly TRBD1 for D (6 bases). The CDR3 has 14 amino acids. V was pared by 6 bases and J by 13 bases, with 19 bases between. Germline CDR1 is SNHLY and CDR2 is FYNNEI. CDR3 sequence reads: CASRRQDAMPPLHF. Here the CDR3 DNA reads TGTGCCAGCAGGCGACAGGATGCGATGCCGCCCCTCCACTTT. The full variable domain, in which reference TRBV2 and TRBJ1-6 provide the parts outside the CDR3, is EPEVTQTPSHQVTQMGQEVILRCVPISNHLYFYWYRQILGQKVEFLVSFYNNEISEKSEIFDDQFSVERPDGSNFTLKIRSTKLEDSAMYFCASRRQDAMPPLHFGNGTRLTVT.

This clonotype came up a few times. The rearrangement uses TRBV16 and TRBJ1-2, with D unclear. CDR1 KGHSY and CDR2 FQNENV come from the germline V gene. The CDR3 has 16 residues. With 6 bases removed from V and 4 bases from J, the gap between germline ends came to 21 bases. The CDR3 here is CASSPQGKELGYGYTF. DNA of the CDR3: TGTGCCAGCAGTCCCCAAGGAAAAGAGTTGGGCTATGGCTACACCTTC.

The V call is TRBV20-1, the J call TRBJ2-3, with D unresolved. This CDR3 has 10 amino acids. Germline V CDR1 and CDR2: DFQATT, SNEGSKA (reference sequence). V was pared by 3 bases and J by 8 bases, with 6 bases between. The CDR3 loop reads CSASPPTQYF. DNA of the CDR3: TGCAGTGCTAGTCCGCCTACGCAGTATTTT.

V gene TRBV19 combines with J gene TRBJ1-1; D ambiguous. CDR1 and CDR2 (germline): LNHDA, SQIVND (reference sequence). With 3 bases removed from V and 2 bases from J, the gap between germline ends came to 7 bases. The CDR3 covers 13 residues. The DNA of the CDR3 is TGTGCCAGTAGTATTTCGGGAAACACTGAAGCTTTCTTT. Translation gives CASSISGNTEAFF.

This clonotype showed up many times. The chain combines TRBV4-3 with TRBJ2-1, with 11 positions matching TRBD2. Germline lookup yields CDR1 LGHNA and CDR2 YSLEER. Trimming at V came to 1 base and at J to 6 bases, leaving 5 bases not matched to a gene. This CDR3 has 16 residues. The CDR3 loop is CASSQASGGNTNEQFF. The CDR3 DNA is TGCGCCAGCAGCCAAGCTAGCGGGGGGAATACCAATGAGCAGTTCTTC.

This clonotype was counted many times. In DNA, the CDR3 is TGTGCCAGCAGCTTATTGGAGGGAAACACCATATATTTT. Translation gives CASSLLEGNTIYF. The V call is TRBV7-6, the J call TRBJ1-3; the D is unclear. The CDR3 spans 13 residues. Between the trimmed V and J ends, which lost 2 bases and 4 bases, there was a span of 6 bases. Germline V CDR1 and CDR2: SGHVS, FNYEAQ.

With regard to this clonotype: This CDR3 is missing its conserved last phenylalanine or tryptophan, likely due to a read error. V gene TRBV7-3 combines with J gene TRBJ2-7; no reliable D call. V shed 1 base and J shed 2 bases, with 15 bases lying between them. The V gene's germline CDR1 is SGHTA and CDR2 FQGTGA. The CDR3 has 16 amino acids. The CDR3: CASSLREGRNTYEQYL. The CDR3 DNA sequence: TGTGCCAGCAGCTTAAGGGAAGGCAGGAATACCTACGAGCAGTACCTC.

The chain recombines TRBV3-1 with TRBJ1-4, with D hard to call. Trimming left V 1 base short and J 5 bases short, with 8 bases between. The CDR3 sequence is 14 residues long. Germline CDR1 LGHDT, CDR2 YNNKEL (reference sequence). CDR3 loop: CASSQVIRNEKLFF. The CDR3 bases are TGTGCCAGCAGCCAAGTAATCAGGAATGAAAAACTGTTTTTT.

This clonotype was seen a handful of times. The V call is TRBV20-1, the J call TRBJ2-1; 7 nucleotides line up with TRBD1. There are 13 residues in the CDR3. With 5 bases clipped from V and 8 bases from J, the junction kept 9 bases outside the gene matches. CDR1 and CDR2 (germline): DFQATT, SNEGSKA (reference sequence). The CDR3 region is CSAPRQGGDEQFF. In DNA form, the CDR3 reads TGCAGTGCTCCGAGACAGGGTGGGGATGAGCAGTTCTTC.

In DNA, the CDR3 is TGTGCCACCAGCAGAGGACTAGAGAAGACCCAGTACTTC. This sequence encodes CATSRGLEKTQYF. This rearrangement joins TRBV15 to TRBJ2-5, with D maybe TRBD2 (6 bases). V lost 1 base, J lost 6 bases, and 9 bases lay in between. The CDR3 totals 13 residues. Germline-derived CDR1 and CDR2 are LNHNV and YYDKDF (reference sequence).

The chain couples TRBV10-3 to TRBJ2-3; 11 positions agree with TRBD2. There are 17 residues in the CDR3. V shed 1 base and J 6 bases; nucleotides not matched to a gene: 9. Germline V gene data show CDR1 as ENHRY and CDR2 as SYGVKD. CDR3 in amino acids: CAISEWGLAGGEDTQYF. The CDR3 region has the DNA TGTGCCATCAGTGAGTGGGGTCTAGCGGGGGGAGAGGATACGCAGTATTTT.

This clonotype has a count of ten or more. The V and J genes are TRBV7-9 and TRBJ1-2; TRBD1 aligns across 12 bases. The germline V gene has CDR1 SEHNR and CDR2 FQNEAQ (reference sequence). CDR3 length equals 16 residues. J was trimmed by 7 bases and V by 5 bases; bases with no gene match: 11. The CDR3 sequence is CASSRAAGTGGLGYTF. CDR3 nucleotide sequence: TGTGCCAGCAGCAGAGCCGCCGGGACAGGGGGCCTTGGCTACACCTTC.

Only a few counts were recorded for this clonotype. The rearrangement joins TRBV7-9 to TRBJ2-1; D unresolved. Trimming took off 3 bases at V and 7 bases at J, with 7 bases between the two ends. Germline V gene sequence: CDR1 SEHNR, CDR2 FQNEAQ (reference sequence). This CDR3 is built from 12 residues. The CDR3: CASSFEANEQFF. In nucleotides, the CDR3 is TGTGCCAGCAGCTTCGAAGCGAATGAGCAGTTCTTC.

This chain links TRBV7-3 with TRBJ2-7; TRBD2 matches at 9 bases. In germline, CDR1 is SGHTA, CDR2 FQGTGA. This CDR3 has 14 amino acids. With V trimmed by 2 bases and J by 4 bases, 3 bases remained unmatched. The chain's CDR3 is CASSLAGGRYEQYF. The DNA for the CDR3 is TGTGCCAGCAGCTTAGCGGGAGGGCGGTACGAGCAGTACTTC.

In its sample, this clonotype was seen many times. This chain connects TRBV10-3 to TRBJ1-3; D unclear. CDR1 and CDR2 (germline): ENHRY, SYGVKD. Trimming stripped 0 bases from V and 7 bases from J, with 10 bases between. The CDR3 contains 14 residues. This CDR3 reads CAISESGSGNTIYF. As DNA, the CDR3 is TGTGCCATCAGTGAGTCGGGTTCCGGGAACACCATATATTTT.

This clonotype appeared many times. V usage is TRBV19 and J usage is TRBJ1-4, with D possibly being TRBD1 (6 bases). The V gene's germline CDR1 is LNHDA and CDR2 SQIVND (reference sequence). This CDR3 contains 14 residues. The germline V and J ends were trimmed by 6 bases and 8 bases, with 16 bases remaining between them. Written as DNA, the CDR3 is TGTGCCAGTAGACGTAAACAGGGCGGCGAAAAACTGTTTTTT. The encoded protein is CASRRKQGGEKLFF.